The sequence of this TCR beta chain was determined in a study of blood T cell repertoires in COVID-19. Overall study context: Acute and convalescent COVID-19 specimens originated in the United States, Italy and Spain. T cells, B-cell-depleted T cells, or PBMCs supplied cDNA or gDNA.

Per the original data handling: The authors estimated nucleated cell counts from reference gene primer amplification. Repertoires were generated with immunoSEQ multiplex PCR, while TCRdb's copy carries only in-frame clones and drops some. Clone size and V and J calls were adopted from that table, with D and trimming inferred from the DNA. The sample lists over 150,000 clones, around 83% occurring once. Sequences were obtained from peripheral blood. The receptor was isolated from a human donor in a cohort sampled during active COVID-19.

The CDR3 protein is CATSRVEDTSTYEQYF. In DNA, the CDR3 is TGTGCCACCAGCAGAGTAGAGGACACCTCCACCTACGAGCAGTACTTC. V is TRBV15 and J is TRBJ2-7, with D tentatively TRBD1 (5 bases). Germline values: CDR1 LNHNV, CDR2 YYDKDF (reference sequence). The germline V and J ends were trimmed by 1 base and 2 bases, with 15 bases remaining between them. The CDR3 loop spans 16 amino acids.